These 27 T cell receptor beta chains were sequenced from one sample in a study of cytomegalovirus exposure and HLA in healthy donors. Primers for the PCR totalled 60 Vbeta and 13 Jbeta. Some clones are missing from TCRdb's copy, which holds only in-frame ones; the method was immunoSEQ multiplex PCR. This table holds around 240,000 clones, 82% found once. Sequencing was carried out using PBMCs. The receptors here all came from a woman aged 40 to 55 in good health and CMV-seropositive.

The chain has TRBV9 and TRBJ1-1; 9 nucleotides agree with TRBD1. The CDR3 consists of 16 residues. V was pared by 3 bases and J by 4 bases, with 10 bases of the junction left unmatched. Germline loops: CDR1 SGDLS, CDR2 YYNGEE. The CDR3 region has the DNA TGTGCCAGCAGCGAACGGACAGGGGTGGGGGGCACTGAAGCTTTCTTT. Amino acids: CASSERTGVGGTEAFF. Filled out from reference TRBV9 and TRBJ1-1, the complete variable domain reads DSGVTQTPKHLITATGQRVTLRCSPRSGDLSVYWYQQSLDQGLQFLIQYYNGEERAKGNILERFSAQQFPDLHSELNLSSLELGDSALYFCASSERTGVGGTEAFFGQGTRLTVV.

The gene calls are TRBV7-9 and TRBJ1-1, with D possibly matching TRBD1 (5 bases). With 5 bases removed from V and 6 bases from J, the gap between germline ends came to 10 bases. Germline assignment: CDR1 SEHNR and CDR2 FQNEAQ (reference sequence). This CDR3 comprises 12 residues. CDR3 sequence reads: CASSEGGAEAFF. DNA of the CDR3: TGTGCCAGCAGCGAAGGAGGGGCTGAAGCTTTCTTT. Variable domain in full (rest from reference TRBV7-9 and TRBJ1-1): DTGVSQNPRHKITKRGQNVTFRCDPISEHNRLYWYRQTLGQGPEFLTYFQNEAQLEKSRLLSDRFSAERPKGSFSTLEIQRTEQGDSAMYLCASSEGGAEAFFGQGTRLTVV.

This clone has a handful of counts. The V call is TRBV5-5, the J call TRBJ2-1; 7 bases fit TRBD2. The germline gives CDR1 SGHKS, CDR2 YYEKEE (reference sequence). Germline trimming cut 1 base from V and 0 bases from J; bases unmatched to any gene: 7. The CDR3 runs 17 residues. CDR3 bases: TGTGCCAGCAGCTTGAGGGCTAGCGGCTTCTCCTACAATGAGCAGTTCTTC. Amino acids: CASSLRASGFSYNEQFF.

The chain joins TRBV6-5 to TRBJ2-2; the D gene is possibly TRBD1 (6 bases). From germline, CDR1 is MNHEY and CDR2 SVGAGI. This CDR3 has 15 residues. The ends were cut back, 6 bases at V and 6 bases at J, with 17 bases in the middle. CDR3 DNA: TGTGCCAGCAGAGCCGACAGGCTTTACGCCGGGGAGCTGTTTTTT. This translates into CASRADRLYAGELFF.

The chain employs TRBV2 and TRBJ2-7, with 11 bases aligning to TRBD2. With V trimmed by 8 bases and J by 6 bases, 6 bases remained unmatched. There are 13 residues in the CDR3. CDR1 is SNHLY, CDR2 FYNNEI, per germline. CDR3 sequence reads: CASHTSGSSEQYF. The CDR3 DNA is TGTGCCAGCCACACTAGCGGGAGTAGCGAGCAGTACTTC.

The chain is built from TRBV7-2 and TRBJ2-1; 11 bases map to TRBD1. After removal of 5 bases from V and 8 bases from J, the junction contained 11 bases not matched to a gene. CDR1 is SGHTA, CDR2 FQGNSA, per germline. The CDR3 consists of 16 residues. The CDR3 DNA reads TGTGCCAGCAGCCAATTCGTGGGACAGGGGGTCCATGAGCAGTTCTTC. Protein: CASSQFVGQGVHEQFF.

V gene TRBV18 combines with J gene TRBJ1-2; perhaps TRBD1 as D (6 bases). CDR3 length: 12 amino acids. Germline values: CDR1 KGHSH, CDR2 LQKENI. The V end lost 3 bases, the J end lost 8 bases, and 10 bases lay between the germline ends. CDR3 nucleotides: TGTGCCAGCTCACCCAGGGGTGGGGGCTACACCTTC. Translating gives CASSPRGGGYTF.

V and J are TRBV7-9 and TRBJ2-3; maybe TRBD1 (6 bases). This CDR3 spans 15 amino acids. Trimming removed 5 bases from V and 2 bases from J, with 14 bases in between. Germline CDR1 is SEHNR and CDR2 is FQNEAQ (reference sequence). This CDR3 is CASSPTGHLTDTQYF. The CDR3 nucleotides read TGTGCCAGCAGCCCAACGGGACACCTCACAGATACGCAGTATTTT.

The chain is built from TRBV4-3 and TRBJ1-1, with 9 bases matching TRBD1. This CDR3 comprises 19 residues. Germline-derived CDR1 and CDR2 are LGHNA and YSLEER. The J segment lost 8 bases and the V segment lost 0 bases, leaving 19 bases of the junction unmatched. CDR3 sequence (DNA): TGCGCCAGCAGCCAAGATAAAAGCCGGGACAGGGTTGAAGGAGGCGAAGCTTTCTTT. Protein: CASSQDKSRDRVEGGEAFF.

Comment on this clone: At one boundary the junction diverges from the germline segment, which might be a read error. Written as DNA, the CDR3 is TGTGCCAGCAGCTTGGTAGCTGGGGGGTTTATGTTCTTC. Its protein is CASSLVAGGFMFF. V is TRBV5-6 and J is TRBJ2-4; D may be TRBD2 (6 bases). The CDR3 is made up of 13 amino acids. Germline V gives CDR1 SGHDT, CDR2 YYEEEE.

The V gene is TRBV2, the J gene TRBJ2-5, with 7 bases identical to TRBD1. With V trimmed by 9 bases and J by 4 bases, 8 bases remained unmatched. The CDR3 has 13 residues. In germline, CDR1 is SNHLY, CDR2 FYNNEI. CDR3 sequence reads: CASHRGQGETQYF. As DNA, the CDR3 is TGTGCCAGTCACAGGGGTCAGGGAGAGACCCAGTACTTC.

CDR3 coding DNA: TGTGCCAGCACCCCCCCGGGGACAGGTTTCGGCTATGGCTACACCTTC. Amino acid sequence: CASTPPGTGFGYGYTF. The J gene is TRBJ1-2, the V gene TRBV28, with 8 bases matching TRBD1. Germline trimming cut 7 bases from V and 4 bases from J; bases unmatched to any gene: 14. CDR1 and CDR2 (germline): MDHEN, SYDVKM. The CDR3 runs 16 residues.

This clone was counted a few times. The gene calls are TRBV19 and TRBJ2-2; 8 bases are shared with TRBD1. Germline trimming cut 4 bases from V and 8 bases from J; bases unmatched to any gene: 12. Looked up from germline, CDR1 is LNHDA and CDR2 is SQIVND (reference sequence). The CDR3 extends over 16 amino acids. This CDR3 is CASSTRQGMAIGELFF. CDR3 sequence (DNA): TGTGCCAGTAGTACACGACAGGGGATGGCAATAGGGGAGCTGTTTTTT.

This chain connects TRBV28 to TRBJ2-7; 7 bases agree with TRBD1. Looked up from germline, CDR1 is MDHEN and CDR2 is SYDVKM. CDR3 size: 16 residues. V was clipped by 4 bases and J by 0 bases; unmatched bases: 9. CDR3 residues: CASSSPGQPSSYEQYF. The DNA of the CDR3 is TGTGCCAGCAGTTCCCCGGGACAGCCTAGCTCCTACGAGCAGTACTTC. The entire variable domain, with the rest obtained from reference TRBV28 and TRBJ2-7, is as follows: DVKVTQSSRYLVKRTGEKVFLECVQDMDHENMFWYRQDPGLGLRLIYFSYDVKMKEKGDIPEGYSVSREKKERFSLILESASTNQTSMYLCASSSPGQPSSYEQYFGPGTRLTVT.

This chain links TRBV7-9 with TRBJ2-4, with 9 bases fitting TRBD1. This CDR3 has 15 amino acids. V shed 4 bases and J 6 bases; nucleotides not matched to a gene: 7. Germline-derived CDR1 and CDR2 are SEHNR and FQNEAQ (reference sequence). The CDR3 here is CASSSGDRAVNIQYF. CDR3 nucleotides: TGTGCCAGCAGCTCAGGGGACAGGGCCGTAAACATTCAGTACTTC.

This chain connects TRBV10-3 to TRBJ2-7; 8 nucleotides line up with TRBD2. The CDR3 loop spans 15 amino acids. Per germline, CDR1 ENHRY and CDR2 SYGVKD. V lost 8 bases and J lost 7; bases outside the gene matches: 16. DNA for the CDR3: TGTGCCATCCGGCGGGGCACGGGAGGGCCGTTGGAGCAGTACTTC. This gives the protein CAIRRGTGGPLEQYF.

This rearrangement joins TRBV27 to TRBJ2-7, with D perhaps TRBD2 (6 bases). The CDR3 totals 14 residues. The ends were cut back, 7 bases at V and 2 bases at J, with 15 bases in the middle. Germline CDR1 and CDR2: MNHEY and SMNVEV (reference sequence). For the CDR3, the DNA is TGTGCCAGCACAGGATCCACGGGGGCCTACGAGCAGTACTTC. Its translation: CASTGSTGAYEQYF.

In regard to this clone: One junction end does not reproduce the germline sequence, and a read error may be involved. This chain uses TRBV6-1 with TRBJ1-4; 8 nucleotides agree with TRBD1. Germline CDR1 MNHNS, CDR2 SASEGT. The CDR3 length is 13 residues. The CDR3 protein is CASRPAGGQEVVF. In DNA, the CDR3 is TGTGCCAGCAGACCCGCTGGGGGACAGGAGGTAGTTTTT.

The V call is TRBV5-6, the J call TRBJ2-1, with a possible D match to TRBD1 (5 bases). The CDR3 length is 15 residues. Between the trimmed V and J ends, which lost 0 bases and 6 bases, there was a span of 13 bases. Germline assignment: CDR1 SGHDT and CDR2 YYEEEE. CDR3 sequence reads: CASSLEGRAGNEQFF. The CDR3 DNA reads TGTGCCAGCAGCTTGGAGGGCAGGGCAGGCAATGAGCAGTTCTTC.

On this clone itself: Relative to the germline gene, one junction end is altered; a read error may explain this. The V gene is TRBV6-6, the J gene TRBJ2-2, with TRBD2 identical over 11 bases. CDR3 length: 14 amino acids. The germline CDR1 and CDR2 sequences are MNHNY and SVGAGI (reference sequence). The CDR3 sequence: CASKGLADTGELLF. In DNA form, the CDR3 reads TGTGCCAGCAAGGGACTAGCGGACACCGGGGAGCTGCTTTTT.

This rearrangement joins TRBV5-6 to TRBJ2-1; 11 bases align to TRBD2. CDR3 size: 17 residues. Per the germline V gene, CDR1 is SGHDT and CDR2 is YYEEEE. With V trimmed by 2 bases and J by 7 bases, 11 bases remained unmatched. The CDR3 DNA is TGTGCCAGCAGCTTTCGGGCTAGCGGGAGGAATAAAAATGAGCAGTTCTTC. Residues: CASSFRASGRNKNEQFF. Combining the CDR3 with reference TRBV5-6 and TRBJ2-1 gives the whole variable domain DAGVTQSPTHLIKTRGQQVTLRCSPKSGHDTVSWYQQALGQGPQFIFQYYEEEERQRGNFPDRFSGHQFPNYSSELNVNALLLGDSALYLCASSFRASGRNKNEQFFGPGTRLTVL.

Notes on this clone: This sample also contains other DNA sequences that code for the same CDR3. The chain employs TRBV7-2 and TRBJ1-1, with D possibly TRBD1 on 6 matching bases. This CDR3 region has 14 residues. Germline V gene data show CDR1 as SGHTA and CDR2 as FQGNSA. The V and J ends lost 1 base and 2 bases respectively, with 8 bases between them. CDR3 coding DNA: TGTGCCAGCAGCTTAGGACAGGCCAACACTGAAGCTTTCTTT. As protein: CASSLGQANTEAFF.

The chain combines TRBV7-2 with TRBJ2-1; 9 bases are shared with TRBD1. After removal of 2 bases from V and 4 bases from J, the junction contained 12 bases not matched to a gene. The CDR3 sequence is 18 residues long. CDR1 and CDR2 from the germline V gene are SGHTA and FQGNSA. CDR3 amino acids: CASSLIALGTGSYNEQFF. In nucleotides, the CDR3 is TGTGCCAGCAGCTTAATAGCGCTAGGGACAGGGTCATACAATGAGCAGTTCTTC.

This clone was observed once. V and J are TRBV18 and TRBJ2-1; a weak D match, TRBD1 (6 bases). Looked up from germline, CDR1 is KGHSH and CDR2 is LQKENI. Trimming removed 3 bases at V and 5 bases at J, with 14 bases between. The CDR3 consists of 15 residues. The CDR3, as DNA: TGTGCCAGCTCACCGTCAGGACAGATAGACAATGAGCAGTTCTTC. It codes for CASSPSGQIDNEQFF.

The genes are TRBV18 and TRBJ1-5; D might be TRBD1 (5 bases). Trimming took off 4 bases at V and 8 bases at J, with 12 bases between the two ends. CDR1 is KGHSH, CDR2 LQKENI, per germline. The CDR3 has 13 residues. CDR3 in amino acids: CASSLRGGEPQHF. For the CDR3, the DNA is TGTGCCAGCTCACTAAGGGGTGGGGAGCCCCAGCATTTT. Filled out from reference TRBV18 and TRBJ1-5, the complete variable domain reads NAGVMQNPRHLVRRRGQEARLRCSPMKGHSHVYWYRQLPEEGLKFMVYLQKENIIDESGMPKERFSAEFPKEGPSILRIQQVVRGDSAAYFCASSLRGGEPQHFGDGTRLSIL.

This CDR3 is CASSVAIVGARYGYTF. CDR3 bases: TGTGCCAGCAGCGTAGCTATTGTGGGGGCGCGGTATGGCTACACCTTC. The genes are TRBV9 and TRBJ1-2; perhaps TRBD1 as D (6 bases). From germline, CDR1 is SGDLS and CDR2 YYNGEE. V was trimmed by 0 bases and J by 5 bases, leaving 17 bases between them. The CDR3 is 16 residues long.

V and J are TRBV5-1 and TRBJ2-3; 10 nucleotides match TRBD1. This CDR3 spans 17 amino acids. The germline CDR1 and CDR2 sequences are SGHRS and YFSETQ. The V segment lost 4 bases and the J segment 4 bases; nucleotides outside the gene matches: 12. CDR3 coding DNA: TGCGCCAGCAGCAGCGGACAGGGGGGGCTCGTGGCAGATACGCAGTATTTT. This codes for CASSSGQGGLVADTQYF. The whole variable domain, filled in from reference TRBV5-1 and TRBJ2-3, reads KAGVTQTPRYLIKTRGQQVTLSCSPISGHRSVSWYQQTPGQGLQFLFEYFSETQRNKGNFPGRFSGRQFSNSRSEMNVSTLELGDSALYLCASSSGQGGLVADTQYFGPGTRLTVL.